Listed below are T cell receptor beta chains from one sample, sequenced in a study of T cell responses to AZD1222 COVID-19 vaccine. Libraries were prepared by immunoSEQ multiplex PCR; TCRdb keeps only in-frame clonotypes and omits some of them. The repertoire holds 140,000 or so clones, with more than 70% as singletons. The input for sequencing was peripheral blood, taken 28 days after the second AZD1222 dose. The receptor set was obtained from an adult who received the AZD1222 COVID-19 vaccine. Both conserved end residues are part of each CDR3. Fields, in order: V gene, J gene, D gene, CDR3 protein. D genes are given only for firm matches.

>TRBV5-1|TRBJ1-2|TRBD1
CASSLSDRVGGYTF
>TRBV6-5|TRBJ1-1|TRBD1
CASRRTGGRHTEAFF
>TRBV9|TRBJ1-2|NA
CASSRANRESGYTF
>TRBV6-2/TRBV6-3|TRBJ2-1|NA
CASSYSGGHNEQFF
>TRBV5-1|TRBJ2-3|NA
CASSLEGPNTQYF
>TRBV5-1|TRBJ2-3|NA
CASSLETKADTQYF
>TRBV5-1|TRBJ1-3|NA
CASTFVGASGNTIYF
>TRBV19|TRBJ1-6|NA
CASSPPMNNSPLHF
>TRBV4-1|TRBJ2-5|TRBD2
CASSHPLAGTQETQYF
>TRBV4-1|TRBJ2-7|NA
CASSQGIGSYEQYF
>TRBV27|TRBJ1-2|NA
CARGDGYTF
>TRBV18|TRBJ2-7|NA
CASSPLAGTSYEQYF
>TRBV24-1|TRBJ1-2|NA
CATSTGTNYGYTF
>TRBV6-5|TRBJ1-1|NA
CASSTDGMNTEAFF
>TRBV29-1|TRBJ2-3|TRBD2
CSVGGLAGETQYF
>TRBV7-9|TRBJ2-7|NA
CASSFGGSYEQYF
>TRBV4-1|TRBJ2-2|NA
CASSQVLLRGGTGELFF
>TRBV5-4|TRBJ2-5|NA
CASSLEAAQETQYF
>TRBV6-1|TRBJ1-5|NA
CASSEEVGGQPQHF
>TRBV28|TRBJ1-3|NA
CASSLPPQFLSGNTIYF
>TRBV5-1|TRBJ1-1|TRBD1
CASRGGGQRIPNTEAFF
>TRBV6-2/TRBV6-3|TRBJ1-5|TRBD1
CASSYTRDSWNQPQHF
>TRBV6-2/TRBV6-3|TRBJ1-1|NA
CASSYSIGGQNTEAFF
>TRBV23-1|TRBJ1-1|NA
CASSPPPQGPAEAFF
>TRBV18|TRBJ2-4|NA
CASSLSGAKNIQYF
>TRBV5-1|TRBJ2-7|NA
CASSLDGRLSNEQYF
>TRBV4-2|TRBJ1-2|NA
CASSQGWRGESNYGYTF
>TRBV7-3|TRBJ1-2|NA
CASSLTPGEGYGYTF
>TRBV5-5|TRBJ2-7|NA
CASSPAPGPQYEQYF
>TRBV30|TRBJ2-1|NA
CASSKGGDNEQFF
>TRBV27|TRBJ1-6|TRBD1
CASTTGGGGSPLHF
>TRBV5-1|TRBJ2-1|NA
CASSFDGSQFF
>TRBV6-5|TRBJ2-4|NA
CASIPAGAKNIQYF
>TRBV19|TRBJ2-2|NA
CASKPGTGGLAGNTGELFF
>TRBV7-9|TRBJ2-1|TRBD2
CASSLGTSGSNEQFF
>TRBV5-5|TRBJ1-6|NA
CASSSRHIPPLHF
>TRBV5-1|TRBJ2-1|NA
CASGVNPGDEQFF
>TRBV7-3|TRBJ1-1|NA
CASSLGRTLGTEAFF
>TRBV6-5|TRBJ1-3|NA
CASSYSASDSGNTIYF
>TRBV5-1|TRBJ2-2|NA
CASSSASGGGGTGELFF
>TRBV19|TRBJ1-3|NA
CASNLNYGNTIYF
>TRBV18|TRBJ2-3|NA
CASSPLRSKDTQYF